The present TCR beta chain was sequenced within a study of T-cell reconstitution after alpha-beta-depleted transplantation in children. This sample's TCRbeta library carried unique molecular identifier barcodes. Each CDR3 protein gets one entry after TCRdb re-called the PCR reads with MiXCR. The table includes over 400,000 distinct CDR3 sequences, about an eighth detected once. The source material was PBMCs from the stem cell graft donor, sampled from the stem cell graft. The sequence was collected from a human donor who donated a stem cell graft to a child with combined immunodeficiency.

CDR3 sequence: CASSSRTARNTEAFF. DNA of the CDR3: TGTGCCAGCAGCTCCCGGACAGCCCGGAACACTGAAGCTTTCTTT. The chain employs TRBV11-3 and TRBJ1-1, with a possible D match to TRBD1 (6 bases). V shed 4 bases and J shed 1 base, with 13 bases lying between them. The CDR3 has 15 amino acids. Germline-derived CDR1 and CDR2 are SGHNT and YENEEA.